Following are 21 T cell receptor beta chains from one sample sequenced in a study of blood T cell repertoires in COVID-19. The repertoire was sequenced with immunoSEQ multiplex PCR; TCRdb's copy has only in-frame clones and lacks some. Among 300,000 to 350,000 clones listed, over 90% were seen once. Material: PBMCs or T cells enriched from blood (not recorded which). These receptors all come from a woman in her thirties who had been exposed to COVID-19.

This chain links TRBV18 with TRBJ2-7; possible D gene TRBD2, 5 bases. The CDR3 is 14 residues long. CDR1 is KGHSH and CDR2 is LQKENI in the germline V gene. Trimming stripped 0 bases from V and 4 bases from J, with 10 bases between. The chain's CDR3 is CASSPPDGGYEQYF. In DNA, the CDR3 is TGTGCCAGCTCACCACCGGACGGAGGATACGAGCAGTACTTC.

The chain combines TRBV5-1 with TRBJ1-2; the match to TRBD1 covers 7 bases. This CDR3 is 13 amino acids long. Trimming at V came to 4 bases and at J to 2 bases, leaving 2 bases not matched to a gene. Germline assignment: CDR1 SGHRS and CDR2 YFSETQ. DNA for the CDR3: TGCGCCAGCAGCAAAGGGGGCAACTATGGCTACACCTTC. It codes for CASSKGGNYGYTF.

The J gene is TRBJ2-1, the V gene TRBV6-2 or TRBV6-3; 13 bases map to TRBD2. The CDR3 covers 17 residues. In germline, CDR1 is MNHEY, CDR2 SVGEGT. The junction had 7 bases not matched to a gene; V was cut back by 5 bases and J by 3 bases. The CDR3 DNA is TGTGCCAGCAGTCCCCGGACTAGCGGGGGCCTCTACAATGAGCAGTTCTTC. It translates to CASSPRTSGGLYNEQFF.

This sequence joins TRBV11-2 and TRBJ1-6, with D possibly matching TRBD1 (5 bases). Deletions cut 1 base from V and 7 bases from J, with 14 bases between. CDR3 length: 16 amino acids. The germline CDR1 and CDR2 sequences are SGHAT and FQNNGV. CDR3 coding DNA: TGTGCCAGCAGCTTAGCCCAGACAGTAGGGAATTCACCCCTCCACTTT. This gives the protein CASSLAQTVGNSPLHF.

The chain combines TRBV3-1 (or the pseudogene TRBV3-2) with TRBJ1-2; no reliable D call. CDR1 and CDR2 (germline): LGHDT, YNNKEL (reference sequence). V shed 1 base and J shed 9 bases, with 9 bases lying between them. The CDR3 covers 12 residues. CDR3 DNA sequence: TGTGCCAGCAGCCAAGCAGAGGGTCGCTACACCTTC. Protein product: CASSQAEGRYTF.

This clone has a handful of counts. Other DNA sequences within the sample encode an identical CDR3. This rearrangement joins TRBV18 to TRBJ1-1, with 7 bases lining up with TRBD1. V trimming: 6 bases; J trimming: 2 bases; junction bases outside the gene matches: 3. In germline, CDR1 is KGHSH, CDR2 LQKENI. The CDR3 has 13 amino acids. CDR3: CASSRQGNTEAFF. CDR3 in DNA: TGTGCCAGCTCCCGACAGGGCAACACTGAAGCTTTCTTT.

The chain has TRBV5-1 and TRBJ2-3; D unresolved. The CDR3 totals 18 residues. The germline V gene encodes CDR1 SGHRS and CDR2 YFSETQ. Trimming removed 0 bases at V and 1 base at J, with 18 bases between. CDR3: CASSLGVATSLGTDTQYF. The CDR3, as DNA: TGCGCCAGCAGCTTGGGGGTAGCTACTTCCCTTGGCACAGATACGCAGTATTTT.

The genes are TRBV6-5 and TRBJ1-4; D is uncertain. CDR1 MNHEY and CDR2 SVGAGI come from the germline V gene. This CDR3 is 14 amino acids long. Trimming cost V 6 bases and J 4 bases, with 12 bases left between them. CDR3 bases: TGTGCCAGCAGCAGCGGATCCATTAATGAAAAACTGTTTTTT. Translating gives CASSSGSINEKLFF.

This chain joins TRBV11-3 and TRBJ2-1; 7 bases match TRBD1. Germline CDR1 and CDR2: SGHNT and YENEEA. CDR3 length: 14 residues. J lost 5 bases, V lost 5 bases, and 6 bases had no gene match. In DNA form, the CDR3 reads TGTGCCAGCAGCCCCCGGGACAGAAACAATGAGCAGTTCTTC. Residues: CASSPRDRNNEQFF.

The chain joins TRBV18 to TRBJ1-3; D possibly corresponds to TRBD1 (6 bases). The germline V and J ends were trimmed by 2 bases and 4 bases, with 12 bases remaining between them. The CDR3 runs 15 residues. Germline CDR1 is KGHSH and CDR2 is LQKENI. CDR3 region: CASSPTGTSGNTIYF. The CDR3 nucleotides read TGTGCCAGCTCACCAACAGGGACATCGGGAAACACCATATATTTT.

The chain combines TRBV7-9 with TRBJ2-3; D is possibly TRBD1 (6 bases). Germline CDR1 reads SEHNR; CDR2 reads FQNEAQ (reference sequence). The CDR3 loop spans 14 amino acids. V lost 3 bases and J 3 bases, leaving 10 bases between the germline ends. The CDR3 DNA reads TGTGCCAGCAGCTTCACAGGGAGTACAGATACGCAGTATTTT. Its protein is CASSFTGSTDTQYF.

The rearrangement joins TRBV12-3 or TRBV12-4 to TRBJ1-1, with D maybe TRBD1 (6 bases). This CDR3 is built from 12 residues. V was trimmed by 3 bases and J by 10 bases, leaving 12 bases between them. In nucleotides, the CDR3 is TGTGCCAGCAGTTTGGATGGGACAATAGCTTTCTTT. Its translation is CASSLDGTIAFF.

This chain connects TRBV3-1 (or the pseudogene TRBV3-2) to TRBJ1-2; D is possibly TRBD1 (6 bases). The CDR3 is made up of 15 amino acids. The germline V gene encodes CDR1 LGHDT and CDR2 YNNKEL (reference sequence). Trimming cost V 2 bases and J 5 bases, with 15 bases left between them. The DNA for the CDR3 is TGTGCCAGCAGCCAATCCCTTAGGGGGGGGTATGGCTACACCTTC. It translates to CASSQSLRGGYGYTF.

The V and J genes are TRBV2 and TRBJ1-4; 9 nucleotides line up with TRBD1. Germline trimming cut 2 bases from V and 7 bases from J; bases unmatched to any gene: 8. From germline, CDR1 is SNHLY and CDR2 FYNNEI. The CDR3 sequence is 16 residues long. DNA of the CDR3: TGTGCCAGCAGTGAAAGATTTGGGGACAGGGCTGAAAAACTGTTTTTT. Its protein is CASSERFGDRAEKLFF.

V gene TRBV27 combines with J gene TRBJ2-4; 13 bases line up with TRBD2. CDR3 size: 19 residues. Germline trimming cut 2 bases from V and 6 bases from J; bases unmatched to any gene: 13. Looked up from germline, CDR1 is MNHEY and CDR2 is SMNVEV (reference sequence). CDR3 DNA: TGTGCCAGCAGTTTACTTGGGACTAGCGGGGTGGGGCCAAGAAACATTCAGTACTTC. Translated, it gives CASSLLGTSGVGPRNIQYF.

V and J are TRBV18 and TRBJ1-5, with D tentatively TRBD1 (5 bases). The V end lost 3 bases, the J end lost 7 bases, and 10 bases lay between the germline ends. Germline V lookup: CDR1 KGHSH, CDR2 LQKENI. The CDR3 length is 13 residues. The CDR3 DNA reads TGTGCCAGCTCACCGGACATTGGCCAGCCCCAGCATTTT. Protein product: CASSPDIGQPQHF.

The V call is TRBV10-3, the J call TRBJ1-6; 7 bases agree with TRBD1. In germline, CDR1 is ENHRY, CDR2 SYGVKD. J gave up 2 bases and V 5 bases, and 12 bases lay outside the gene matches. The CDR3 is made up of 18 amino acids. CDR3 bases: TGTGCCATCAGTCCCAAGACAGGGACCGAGCCCTATAATTCACCCCTCCACTTT. Translated: CAISPKTGTEPYNSPLHF.

This clone occurred once. The J gene is TRBJ2-7, the V gene TRBV27; 12 bases are shared with TRBD1. V trimming: 2 bases; J trimming: 3 bases; junction bases outside the gene matches: 5. CDR1 and CDR2 from the germline V gene are MNHEY and SMNVEV (reference sequence). The CDR3 totals 16 residues. This chain's CDR3 is CASSLGTGGPRYEQYF. In nucleotides, the CDR3 is TGTGCCAGCAGTTTAGGGACAGGGGGCCCTCGCTACGAGCAGTACTTC.

CDR3: CASSKYFKADTQYF. DNA of the CDR3: TGTGCCAGCAGCAAATACTTCAAAGCAGATACGCAGTATTTT. The gene calls are TRBV5-6 and TRBJ2-3; D is unresolved. Trimming pared 4 bases from V and 4 bases from J, leaving 13 bases between. CDR3 length equals 14 residues. Germline assignment: CDR1 SGHDT and CDR2 YYEEEE.

The chain recombines TRBV7-9 with TRBJ1-2, with 7 positions matching TRBD1. The CDR3 has 14 residues. V shed 5 bases, J shed 7 bases, and the junction held 10 bases outside the gene matches. The germline V gene encodes CDR1 SEHNR and CDR2 FQNEAQ (reference sequence). CDR3 coding DNA: TGTGCCAGCAGCCCTTATCGACAGGGTTTTGGCTACACCTTC. Its translation is CASSPYRQGFGYTF. Full variable domain (rest looked up from reference TRBV7-9 and TRBJ1-2): DTGVSQNPRHKITKRGQNVTFRCDPISEHNRLYWYRQTLGQGPEFLTYFQNEAQLEKSRLLSDRFSAERPKGSFSTLEIQRTEQGDSAMYLCASSPYRQGFGYTFGSGTRLTVV.

This clone was seen a single time. The rearrangement links TRBV25-1 to TRBJ2-4, with D unclear. The germline gives CDR1 MGHDK, CDR2 SYGVNS. With 3 bases removed from V and 8 bases from J, the gap between germline ends came to 17 bases. The CDR3 runs to 15 residues. The CDR3 coding sequence is TGTGCCAGCAGTGACCCTGGCAGGCCTTTATACATTCAGTACTTC. This encodes CASSDPGRPLYIQYF.